Presented here are 26 T cell receptor beta chains from one specimen sequenced in a study of T cell responses to AZD1222 COVID-19 vaccine. Assay used: immunoSEQ multiplex PCR; TCRdb lists only in-frame clones, some missing. The top ten clones hold 5% to 7.5% of a sample with more than 150,000 clones, about nine tenths of them seen once. Specimen: peripheral blood, collected on day 0 of AZD1222 vaccination. These receptors came from an adult in good health.

The chain links TRBV6-5 to TRBJ1-6; tentatively, D is TRBD1 (5 bases). With 0 bases removed from V and 7 bases from J, the gap between germline ends came to 10 bases. The CDR3 contains 15 residues. Germline assignment: CDR1 MNHEY and CDR2 SVGAGI. The CDR3 region has the DNA TGTGCCAGCAGTTACTCTGGGGCAGGGAATTCACCCCTCCACTTT. This encodes CASSYSGAGNSPLHF.

The chain joins TRBV5-1 to TRBJ2-2; D is perhaps TRBD1 (6 bases). Germline assignment: CDR1 SGHRS and CDR2 YFSETQ. V lost 5 bases and J lost 4, with 15 bases in between. The CDR3 has 15 residues. The CDR3 loop is CASRGPGAGTGELFF. DNA of the CDR3: TGCGCCAGCAGGGGTCCAGGGGCGGGCACCGGGGAGCTGTTTTTT.

CDR3 protein: CASSYSQIPGTQYF. CDR3 bases: TGTGCCAGCAGTTACTCGCAGATTCCTGGGACCCAGTACTTC. The V gene is TRBV6-2 or TRBV6-3, the J gene TRBJ2-5; no definite D call. The V end lost 0 bases, the J end lost 7 bases, and 12 bases lay between the germline ends. In germline, CDR1 is MNHEY, CDR2 SVGEGT. The CDR3 runs 14 residues.

The gene calls are TRBV2 and TRBJ1-5, with D perhaps matching TRBD1 (6 bases). The CDR3 length is 14 residues. CDR1 and CDR2 (germline): SNHLY, FYNNEI. V was cut by 4 bases and J by 5 bases, with 12 bases left in between. The CDR3 here is CASSVQGLDQPQHF. The CDR3 nucleotides read TGTGCCAGCAGTGTACAGGGACTAGATCAGCCCCAGCATTTT.

The chain employs TRBV6-5 and TRBJ1-5; perhaps TRBD1 as D (5 bases). The CDR3 has 15 amino acids. Germline V gives CDR1 MNHEY, CDR2 SVGAGI. Trimming left V 5 bases short and J 7 bases short, with 18 bases between. The CDR3 here is CASSRGVSARQPQHF. The CDR3 coding sequence is TGTGCCAGCAGTCGGGGGGTCTCCGCAAGGCAGCCCCAGCATTTT.

This rearrangement joins TRBV28 to TRBJ1-3; no clear D. The CDR3 totals 14 residues. Trimming cost V 7 bases and J 0 bases, with 10 bases left between them. Germline assignment: CDR1 MDHEN and CDR2 SYDVKM. The CDR3, as DNA: TGTGCCAGCACCGACGGGAACTCTGGAAACACCATATATTTT. It codes for CASTDGNSGNTIYF. The whole variable domain, remainder taken from reference TRBV28 and TRBJ1-3, is DVKVTQSSRYLVKRTGEKVFLECVQDMDHENMFWYRQDPGLGLRLIYFSYDVKMKEKGDIPEGYSVSREKKERFSLILESASTNQTSMYLCASTDGNSGNTIYFGEGSWLTVV.

The chain combines TRBV18 with TRBJ2-1, with D possibly TRBD1 on 7 matching bases. The ends were cut back, 3 bases at V and 2 bases at J, with 17 bases in the middle. Germline loops: CDR1 KGHSH, CDR2 LQKENI. The CDR3 spans 17 residues. CDR3 nucleotides: TGTGCCAGCTCACCGGGACTCTACAGGGGACCCTACAATGAGCAGTTCTTC. This sequence encodes CASSPGLYRGPYNEQFF.

The chain employs TRBV15 and TRBJ1-5; a weak D match, TRBD1 (6 bases). Germline V lookup: CDR1 LNHNV, CDR2 YYDKDF (reference sequence). V dropped 0 bases and J dropped 4 bases, with 7 bases sitting between them. This CDR3 contains 14 residues. CDR3 protein: CATSREGGNQPQHF. CDR3 coding DNA: TGTGCCACCAGCAGAGAAGGGGGAAATCAGCCCCAGCATTTT. The full variable domain, in which reference TRBV15 and TRBJ1-5 provide the parts outside the CDR3, is DAMVIQNPRYQVTQFGKPVTLSCSQTLNHNVMYWYQQKSSQAPKLLFHYYDKDFNNEADTPDNFQSRRPNTSFCFLDIRSPGLGDTAMYLCATSREGGNQPQHFGDGTRLSIL.

The V and J genes are TRBV7-2 and TRBJ2-1, with TRBD2 matching 10 bases. This CDR3 comprises 17 residues. V shed 0 bases, J shed 7 bases, and the junction held 9 bases outside the gene matches. Germline lookup yields CDR1 SGHTA and CDR2 FQGNSA. The CDR3 DNA sequence: TGTGCCAGCAGCTTAGCGAACCTAGCGGGAGTAGGTAATGAGCAGTTCTTC. Translating it yields CASSLANLAGVGNEQFF.

The chain carries TRBV5-1 and TRBJ2-2, with D possibly TRBD1 on 6 matching bases. The CDR3 extends over 15 amino acids. Trimming left V 5 bases short and J 4 bases short, with 15 bases between. Per the germline V gene, CDR1 is SGHRS and CDR2 is YFSETQ. DNA for the CDR3: TGCGCCAGCAGGGGGGCCGCAATTCGCACCGGGGAGCTGTTTTTT. Translating gives CASRGAAIRTGELFF. The whole variable domain, filled in from reference TRBV5-1 and TRBJ2-2, reads KAGVTQTPRYLIKTRGQQVTLSCSPISGHRSVSWYQQTPGQGLQFLFEYFSETQRNKGNFPGRFSGRQFSNSRSEMNVSTLELGDSALYLCASRGAAIRTGELFFGEGSRLTVL.

The chain carries TRBV6-5 and TRBJ2-3, with 9 nucleotides matching TRBD1. Trimming cost V 8 bases and J 3 bases; bases outside gene matches: 6. CDR3 length: 14 amino acids. Germline V gene data show CDR1 as MNHEY and CDR2 as SVGAGI. The CDR3 DNA is TGTGCCAGCTGGACAGGGGATCCAACAGATACGCAGTATTTT. Translated: CASWTGDPTDTQYF.

V gene TRBV24-1 combines with J gene TRBJ1-2; a weak D match, TRBD1 (6 bases). V gave up 4 bases and J gave up 3 bases, with 14 bases separating them. The CDR3 runs to 15 residues. Germline assignment: CDR1 KGHDR and CDR2 SFDVKD. The CDR3 bases are TGTGCCACCAGTGAATCTTCAGGGGTATACTATGGCTACACCTTC. The encoded protein is CATSESSGVYYGYTF.

This clone was seen a handful of times. The chain recombines TRBV11-3 with TRBJ2-2, with a possible D match to TRBD1 (5 bases). The CDR3 runs 13 residues. The V end was cut by 5 bases, the J end by 5 bases, with 9 bases between. The germline V gene has CDR1 SGHNT and CDR2 YENEEA. CDR3 residues: CASSRGITGELFF. The CDR3 DNA follows: TGTGCCAGCAGCAGGGGAATTACCGGGGAGCTGTTTTTT.

The chain uses TRBV5-6 and TRBJ2-2; the match to TRBD2 covers 14 bases. Looked up from germline, CDR1 is SGHDT and CDR2 is YYEEEE. V lost 0 bases to trimming and J lost 8 bases; unmatched junction nucleotides: 9. CDR3 size: 18 residues. CDR3 amino acids: CASSLAWGLAGVGGELFF. The CDR3 DNA follows: TGTGCCAGCAGCTTGGCCTGGGGACTAGCGGGAGTCGGTGGGGAGCTGTTTTTT.

J is TRBJ2-7 and V is TRBV28, with a tentative D call TRBD1 (5 bases). Germline lookup yields CDR1 MDHEN and CDR2 SYDVKM. V shed 2 bases and J shed 0 bases, with 8 bases lying between them. The length of the CDR3 is 14 residues. In nucleotides, the CDR3 is TGTGCCAGCAGTTTAGGGGCTATCTCCTACGAGCAGTACTTC. Its translation is CASSLGAISYEQYF.

The chain has TRBV7-8 and TRBJ2-4; D might be TRBD1 or TRBD2, each matching 6 bases. V dropped 3 bases and J dropped 3 bases, with 21 bases sitting between them. This CDR3 comprises 18 residues. CDR1 is SGHVS, CDR2 FQNEAQ, per germline. CDR3 amino acids: CASSFRPASGEDKNIQYF. The CDR3 DNA reads as TGTGCCAGCAGCTTCCGGCCAGCGTCAGGGGAGGACAAAAACATTCAGTACTTC.

This sequence joins TRBV19 and TRBJ2-3; D unclear. Deletions cut 6 bases from V and 0 bases from J, with 7 bases between. Germline V gives CDR1 LNHDA, CDR2 SQIVND (reference sequence). The CDR3 extends over 13 amino acids. CDR3 loop: CASSGQSTDTQYF. The CDR3 DNA is TGTGCCAGTAGCGGGCAAAGCACAGATACGCAGTATTTT.

V gene TRBV7-2 combines with J gene TRBJ2-2; TRBD2 matches 7 bases. CDR3 size: 15 residues. Looked up from germline, CDR1 is SGHTA and CDR2 is FQGNSA. V lost 3 bases, J lost 3 bases, and 4 bases stayed unmatched. DNA for the CDR3: TGTGCCAGCAGCTTGGGGCGGGAGTACACCGGGGAGCTGTTTTTT. Its translation is CASSLGREYTGELFF.

The J gene is TRBJ1-5, the V gene TRBV5-4, with 10 bases aligning to TRBD1. Germline V gene lookup returns CDR1 SGHNT and CDR2 YYREEE (reference sequence). Unmatched junction bases numbered 9, after V lost 2 bases and J lost 10 bases. The CDR3 length is 15 residues. The DNA of the CDR3 is TGTGCCAGCAGCTTAAAGACAGGGGGCCTGGGACCCCAGCATTTT. Encoded protein: CASSLKTGGLGPQHF. The entire variable domain, with the rest obtained from reference TRBV5-4 and TRBJ1-5, is as follows: ETGVTQSPTHLIKTRGQQVTLRCSSQSGHNTVSWYQQALGQGPQFIFQYYREEENGRGNFPPRFSGLQFPNYSSELNVNALELDDSALYLCASSLKTGGLGPQHFGDGTRLSIL.

The J gene is TRBJ1-1, the V gene TRBV19, with 10 bases that match TRBD1. J was trimmed by 4 bases and V by 6 bases; bases with no gene match: 11. The length of the CDR3 is 16 residues. Looked up from germline, CDR1 is LNHDA and CDR2 is SQIVND (reference sequence). The CDR3 coding sequence is TGTGCCAGTAGCCAGGGAACGGGACAGGGGACCACTGAAGCTTTCTTT. Translating gives CASSQGTGQGTTEAFF.

The chain recombines TRBV4-3 with TRBJ1-4, with D possibly matching TRBD1 (5 bases). Germline lookup yields CDR1 LGHNA and CDR2 YSLEER. With 4 bases removed from V and 8 bases from J, the gap between germline ends came to 20 bases. CDR3 length: 16 residues. CDR3 nucleotides: TGCGCCAGCAGCCCTAGAGGGGTTTCTACAGTGGAAAAACTGTTTTTT. Translating it yields CASSPRGVSTVEKLFF.

This rearrangement joins TRBV7-2 to TRBJ2-7; 8 nucleotides align to TRBD2. Germline V gives CDR1 SGHTA, CDR2 FQGNSA. The length of the CDR3 is 14 residues. The junction had 10 bases not matched to a gene; V was cut back by 5 bases and J by 7 bases. CDR3 DNA: TGTGCCAGCAGCCCATCCCGGGAGGGCAGGGAGCAGTACTTC. Translating gives CASSPSREGREQYF. The variable domain in full, completed from reference TRBV7-2 and TRBJ2-7, reads GAGVSQSPSNKVTEKGKDVELRCDPISGHTALYWYRQSLGQGLEFLIYFQGNSAPDKSGLPSDRFSAERTGGSVSTLTIQRTQQEDSAVYLCASSPSREGREQYFGPGTRLTVT.

A single count supports this clone. The chain has TRBV10-2 and TRBJ1-2, with D tentatively TRBD1 (6 bases). Germline V CDR1 and CDR2: WSHSY, SAAADI. The V and J ends lost 3 bases and 4 bases respectively, with 18 bases between them. This CDR3 is built from 16 residues. The CDR3 DNA is TGCGCCAGCAGTGATCTTCCCGGGACAAGGGGCTATGGCTACACCTTC. The encoded protein is CASSDLPGTRGYGYTF.

The CDR3 spells CASSQEIRFTDTQYF. The DNA of the CDR3 is TGTGCCAGCAGCCAAGAGATTAGGTTTACAGATACGCAGTATTTT. V is TRBV4-2 and J is TRBJ2-3; no firm D call. V dropped 0 bases and J dropped 3 bases, with 10 bases sitting between them. Germline V gene data show CDR1 as LGHNA and CDR2 as YNFKEQ. There are 15 residues in the CDR3.

The chain couples TRBV3-1 (or the pseudogene TRBV3-2) to TRBJ2-1, with 8 bases aligning to TRBD2. The CDR3 runs 17 residues. Germline loops: CDR1 LGHDT, CDR2 YNNKEL (reference sequence). J gave up 9 bases and V 0 bases, and 13 bases lay outside the gene matches. The DNA of the CDR3 is TGTGCCAGCAGCCAAGATCGGGTCTTAAGCGGGGGCATTGAGCAGTTCTTC. This sequence encodes CASSQDRVLSGGIEQFF.

The chain carries TRBV28 and TRBJ1-4, with 8 bases aligning to TRBD1. This CDR3 comprises 13 residues. V lost 3 bases, J lost 7 bases, and 1 base stayed unmatched. Germline CDR1 MDHEN, CDR2 SYDVKM. CDR3 sequence (DNA): TGTGCCAGCAGTTTCGACAGGGGTGAAAAACTGTTTTTT. Its protein is CASSFDRGEKLFF.